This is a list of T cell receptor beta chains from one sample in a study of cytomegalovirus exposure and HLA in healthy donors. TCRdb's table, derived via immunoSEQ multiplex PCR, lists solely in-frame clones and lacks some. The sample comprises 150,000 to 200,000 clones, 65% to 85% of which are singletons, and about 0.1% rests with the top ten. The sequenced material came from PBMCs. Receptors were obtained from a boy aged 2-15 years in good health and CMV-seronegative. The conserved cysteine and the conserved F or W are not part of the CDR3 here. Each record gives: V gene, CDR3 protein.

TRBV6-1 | ASSGDRAFSGANVLT
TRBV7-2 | ASSFFRGPNEKLF
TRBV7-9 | ASSQEGTEAF
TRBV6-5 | ASSFLMGLQGAEAF
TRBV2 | ASSSQVYEQY
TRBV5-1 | ASSPASGGTEAF
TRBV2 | AGGGSDYGYT
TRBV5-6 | ASSTGQLYGEQF
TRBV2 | ASSDATSSQETQY
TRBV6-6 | ASSYSVKGDTEAF
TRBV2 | ASSVLAGKNTGGLF
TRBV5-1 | AGVAPLDEQY
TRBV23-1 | ARQLAGGPGELF
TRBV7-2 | ASSELGEAF
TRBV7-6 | ASSLARDTDTQY
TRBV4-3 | ASSQEAGRREQF
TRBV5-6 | ASGSRDSFYGYT
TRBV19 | ASKRNTEAF
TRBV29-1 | SVSVVGLVRTNYGYT
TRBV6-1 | ASILDRENEQF
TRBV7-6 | ASSLEEDGEATNEKLF
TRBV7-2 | ASSLSSYEQY
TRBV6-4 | ASSDHRGRVTPYEQY
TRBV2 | ASSDSAQAGLNGYT
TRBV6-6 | ASSPRSGRGNGYT
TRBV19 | ASSISSETQY
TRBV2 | ASSAQGAGYT
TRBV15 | ATSTRVSTEAF
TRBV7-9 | ASSPTGGTSSEQF